This T cell receptor (beta chain) was retrieved from a study of cytomegalovirus exposure and HLA in healthy donors. Unrecorded immune exposures were likely, despite nominal health at sampling. CDR1 is SGHRS, CDR2 YFSETQ, per germline. The CDR3 consists of 16 residues. The ends lost 5 bases at V and 5 bases at J; junction bases unmatched: 11. Researchers ran the PCR with 60 Vbeta and 13 Jbeta primers. Some clones are missing from TCRdb's copy, which holds only in-frame ones; the method was immunoSEQ multiplex PCR. This sample's table has roughly 190,000 clones. As regards this clone: Its antigen is unknown.

Study results and caveats: A later analysis found that most CMV-associated TCR beta chains appeared HLA-restricted. Earlier analysis yielded a pattern in which most TCR beta V segments were productive about 87% or about 30% of the time. Presence/absence analyses took donor sequencing depth as roughly uniform.

This clonotype originated in a young woman in good health and CMV-seropositive. The rearrangement joins TRBV5-1 to TRBJ2-5; 11 bases align to TRBD2. The specimen sequenced was PBMCs. The CDR3 protein is CASSPASGGYGETQYF. The CDR3 DNA reads as TGCGCCAGCAGTCCCGCTAGCGGGGGGTATGGGGAGACCCAGTACTTC.